The rows below give T cell receptor beta chains drawn from one sample of a study of identical twins. TCRdb used MiXCR to reprocess the 5' RACE reads, holding one entry per CDR3 protein. The repertoire consists of about 730,000 distinct CDR3 sequences, with about 20% occurring once and the leading ten covering more than 4%. The same sample was also used in a study of T cells expressing NK-cell markers.

Sample: PBMCs. The source is a woman aged 18-35 years in good health. The CDR3 runs from the conserved cysteine through the conserved F or W. A D gene is named only where the DNA matches it firmly. Only part of the rows carry a size: once, few, many, or a class if the clone is expanded.

>-|TRBJ2-6|TRBV6-2/TRBV6-3|-
TGTGCCAGCAGTTACGGACATCAGACCTCTGGGGCCAACGTCCTGACTTTC
CASSYGHQTSGANVLTF
>-|TRBJ2-7|TRBV7-2|-
TGTGCCAGCAGCTTTCATCCCGGGACCCCCACCTACGAGCAGTACTTC
CASSFHPGTPTYEQYF
>few|TRBJ2-1|TRBV7-9|-
TGTGCCAGCAGGCCGATTGAGAGGGAAGAGCAGTTCTTC
CASRPIEREEQFF
>many|TRBJ2-7|TRBV10-3|-
TGTGCCATCAGTGAGTCCGTTTGGCAGTACTTC
CAISESVWQYF
>-|TRBJ2-7|TRBV11-1|-
TGTGCCAGCAGCCCGAGGAGGACTAAAACTCGCCTAAAATCCTACGAGCAGTACTTC
CASSPRRTKTRLKSYEQYF
>-|TRBJ2-3|TRBV20-1|-
TGCAGTGCTAGCATCCTAGCACGAGGGGATACGCAGTATTTT
CSASILARGDTQYF
>few|TRBJ2-3|TRBV12-3/TRBV12-4|-
TGTGCCAGCAGTTTGGGTGGGCTTACCAGCACAGATACGCAGTATTTT
CASSLGGLTSTDTQYF
>-|TRBJ1-2|TRBV10-3|-
TGTGCCATCGGTGGCTACACCTTC
CAIGGYTF
>-|TRBJ2-3|TRBV7-2|TRBD2
TGTGCCAGCAGCTTACCGCTAGCGGGGGGCACAGATACGCAGTATTTT
CASSLPLAGGTDTQYF
>many|TRBJ2-3|TRBV12-3/TRBV12-4|-
TGTGCCAGCAGTCCGATCACAGATACGCAGTATTTT
CASSPITDTQYF
>-|TRBJ2-1|TRBV15|-
TGTGCCACCAGCAGAGTTCAGGGCGCCTACAATGAGCAGTTCTTC
CATSRVQGAYNEQFF
>-|TRBJ2-7|TRBV5-1|-
TGCGCCAGCAGCTTGGCATCTCGTGTATACGAGCAGTACTTC
CASSLASRVYEQYF
>-|TRBJ1-3|TRBV12-3/TRBV12-4|-
TGTGCCAGCAGTTTAGCAGGGTCTGCGTACACCATATATTTT
CASSLAGSAYTIYF
>few|TRBJ1-2|TRBV29-1|TRBD1
TGCAGCGTTACAGGGGGCTACCTCACTAACTATGGCTACACCTTC
CSVTGGYLTNYGYTF
>-|TRBJ1-1|TRBV7-9|-
TGTGCCAGCAGCTCGCAGGGGTTCGCTGAAGCTTTCTTT
CASSSQGFAEAFF
>many|TRBJ2-1|TRBV11-2|-
TGTGCCAGCAGGAATCGGATGAGTAAGATCCACAATGAGCAGTTCTTC
CASRNRMSKIHNEQFF
>-|TRBJ1-6|TRBV5-1|-
TGCGCCAGCAGCTCAAGGGACGTTAATTCACCCCTCCACTTT
CASSSRDVNSPLHF
>-|TRBJ2-7|TRBV5-1|-
TGCGCCAGCACCCCCTCGCGGACAGAGTACGAGCAGTACTTC
CASTPSRTEYEQYF
>-|TRBJ2-5|TRBV7-9|TRBD2
TGTGCCAGCAGTTGGACTAGCGGGACCTTGGGAGAGACCCAGTACTTC
CASSWTSGTLGETQYF
>many|TRBJ1-2|TRBV6-5|-
TGTGCCAGCAGTTACGGGACTAACTATGGCTACACCTTC
CASSYGTNYGYTF
>-|TRBJ1-1|TRBV10-3|-
TGTGCCATCAAGACTCAGGCGATGAACACTGAAGCTTTCTTT
CAIKTQAMNTEAFF
>-|TRBJ1-2|TRBV10-3|-
TGTGCCTCCAACGACGGGGCCGAGGGTGGCTACACCTTC
CASNDGAEGGYTF
>few|TRBJ1-1|TRBV5-1|-
TGCGCCAGCAGCTTGGGGCCCGGAATCAACACTGAAGCTTTCTTT
CASSLGPGINTEAFF
>-|TRBJ2-5|TRBV24-1|-
TGTGCCACCAGTGATTTGTTATCGGAGACCCAGTACTTC
CATSDLLSETQYF
>-|TRBJ2-1|TRBV12-5|-
TGTGCTAGTGGTTTGCAGCACAATGAGCAGTTCTTC
CASGLQHNEQFF
>-|TRBJ2-7|TRBV6-1|-
TGTGCCAGCAGGACCGGGACGACCCCCTACGAGCAGTACTTC
CASRTGTTPYEQYF
>few|TRBJ2-7|TRBV20-1|-
TGCAGTGCTACTCTTTCCTACGAGCAGTACTTC
CSATLSYEQYF
>-|TRBJ2-6|TRBV20-1|TRBD2
TGCAGTGCCGCAGGGACTAGCGGGTACTCTGGGGCCAACGTCCTGACTTTC
CSAAGTSGYSGANVLTF
>few|TRBJ2-7|TRBV10-1|TRBD1
TGCGCCAGCAGTGAGTTGCCGCCGGGACAGGGGGCCTACGAGCAGTACTTC
CASSELPPGQGAYEQYF
>-|TRBJ1-5|TRBV5-1|TRBD1
TGCGCCAGCAGCTCACAGGGGTTAGGACAGCCCCAGCATTTT
CASSSQGLGQPQHF
>-|TRBJ2-1|TRBV5-8|-
TGTGCCAGCAGCCGTCGCCTCCCCTCCTACAATGAGCAGTTCTTC
CASSRRLPSYNEQFF
>few|TRBJ2-5|TRBV29-1|TRBD1
TGCAGCGTTGATACGGTGACAGGGCTGAAGACCCAGTACTTC
CSVDTVTGLKTQYF
>few|TRBJ1-1|TRBV20-1|-
TGCAGTGCTAGAATCCGGGTGAACACTGAAGCTTTCTTT
CSARIRVNTEAFF
>many|TRBJ2-1|TRBV7-7|-
TGTGCCAGCAGCCCAACCAACTATCTGTATGAGCAGTTCTTC
CASSPTNYLYEQFF
>-|TRBJ2-1|TRBV5-1|-
TGCGCCAGCAGCAGAGGACCCGCGGAAAATGAGCAGTTCTTC
CASSRGPAENEQFF
>-|TRBJ2-7|TRBV10-1|-
TGCGCCAGCAGCCTTAACGCGGGTTACGAGCAGTACTTC
CASSLNAGYEQYF
>-|TRBJ2-7|TRBV20-1|TRBD2
TGCAGTGCTGGAGGGACTAGCGGGAATACTGCCTACGAGCAGTACTTC
CSAGGTSGNTAYEQYF
>-|TRBJ2-1|TRBV7-9|-
TGTGCCAGCAGCTCTTTAGGGGGGGGCTCCTACAATGAGCAGTTCTTC
CASSSLGGGSYNEQFF
>many|TRBJ1-6|TRBV11-2|TRBD1
TGTGCCAGCAACAGGGGCGGGGGTAATTCACCCCTCCACTTT
CASNRGGGNSPLHF
>many|TRBJ2-7|TRBV7-2|-
TGTGCCAGCAGCTTAGGGAGGAGATCCTACGAGCAGTACTTC
CASSLGRRSYEQYF
>few|TRBJ1-6|TRBV6-1|-
TGTGCCAGCAGTGAAGTCCGGGGGCGGAATTCACCCCTCCACTTT
CASSEVRGRNSPLHF
>-|TRBJ2-1|TRBV2|-
TGTGCCAGCAGACCGCAATCATCCTACAATGAGCAGTTCTTC
CASRPQSSYNEQFF
>-|TRBJ1-3|TRBV2|-
TGTGCCAGCAGTGAACCCACACTTGGAAACACCATATATTTT
CASSEPTLGNTIYF
>-|TRBJ2-1|TRBV15|TRBD2
TGTGCCACCAGCGGTGTGAGCGGGGGCCAACTCCCTTACAATGAGCAGTTCTTC
CATSGVSGGQLPYNEQFF
>many|TRBJ2-5|TRBV20-1|TRBD2
TGCAGTGCTAGGGGGAGGGGACAGACCCAGTACTTC
CSARGRGQTQYF
>many|TRBJ2-5|TRBV6-1|TRBD2
TGTGCCAGCAGCAGACTAGCGGGGGGGCAAGAGACCCAGTACTTC
CASSRLAGGQETQYF
>few|TRBJ2-5|TRBV20-1|TRBD2
TGCAGTGCTAGAGGATGGGGGATGGGGGGGCAAGAGACCCAGTACTTC
CSARGWGMGGQETQYF
>many|TRBJ2-7|TRBV20-1|TRBD1
TGCAGTGCCGCCCCGGGACAGACCTACGAGCAGTACTTC
CSAAPGQTYEQYF
>few|TRBJ2-7|TRBV20-1|-
TGCAGTGCTAGAGCGACTAGTCACCACGAGCAGTACTTC
CSARATSHHEQYF
>few|TRBJ1-1|TRBV20-1|-
TGCAGTGCTAGACGTACGGGGGGGCGGGACACTGAAGCTTTCTTT
CSARRTGGRDTEAFF